This T cell receptor beta chain originates from a study of naive and memory T cell subsets. This clonotype was seen a few times. Whole blood, roughly 2.6 ml, came from adult healthy volunteers. The library had UMIs added by 3' ligation of an oligonucleotide to TCR cDNA. Reverse transcription used DNase-treated unsorted total RNA, aiming for roughly 1 to 1000 ng. Reverse transcription of blood and skin TCR RNA was primed at alpha and beta constant regions. TCRdb re-derived calls from the 5' RACE reads in MiXCR, one entry per CDR3 protein. The top ten clones hold approximately 1.7% of a sample with over 20,000 distinct CDR3 sequences, roughly a quarter of them seen once. This clonotype originated in a female donor in good health.

CDR3: CSARDPGLRSSYNEQFF. The CDR3 nucleotides read TGCAGTGCTAGAGATCCCGGACTTCGGAGCTCCTACAATGAGCAGTTCTTC. The chain is built from TRBV20-1 and TRBJ2-1, with D possibly being TRBD2 (5 bases). The CDR3 consists of 17 residues. Trimming pared 0 bases from V and 0 bases from J, leaving 15 bases between. Germline CDR1 and CDR2: DFQATT and SNEGSKA (reference sequence).